This is a list of T cell receptor beta chains from one sample in a study of blood T cell repertoires in COVID-19. Method: immunoSEQ multiplex PCR; TCRdb's copy keeps in-frame clones and lacks some. There are roughly 300,000 clones in the sample; 83% occur only once, and 8% to 10% lies in the top ten. Sequencing was done on a sample of peripheral blood. These TCRs come from a woman between 50 and 59 years old who had recovered from COVID-19. CDR3s include the opening cysteine and the closing phenylalanine or tryptophan. The order of the fields is D gene, V gene, J gene, CDR3 protein. A D gene is named only where the DNA matches it firmly.

-	TRBV18	TRBJ2-2	CASSPSGTNTGELFF
TRBD1	TRBV7-9	TRBJ1-4	CASSLTGGVYEKLFF
TRBD1	TRBV6-5	TRBJ1-5	CASSSRTGGSNQPQHF
-	TRBV4-3	TRBJ2-3	CASSQDSRVFTDTQYF
-	TRBV30	TRBJ2-7	CAWSGTTGHLIREQYF
TRBD2	TRBV18	TRBJ2-1	CASSPGTSGSYNEQFF
TRBD1	TRBV19	TRBJ1-2	CASSIEDRHGYTF
TRBD2	TRBV4-1	TRBJ2-1	CASSQGSGGSSYNEQFF
-	TRBV4-3	TRBJ1-1	CASSQVGAVGNTEAFF
TRBD1	TRBV11-2	TRBJ1-2	CASSFNQGAGGYTF
TRBD1	TRBV7-2	TRBJ1-2	CASSPPWGTVDGYTF
TRBD1	TRBV10-2	TRBJ2-4	CASSEYRGRNLAKNIQYF
TRBD2	TRBV7-8	TRBJ2-1	CASSAGLTSGRAAEQFF
-	TRBV6-5	TRBJ1-1	CASSNLKNTEAFF
-	TRBV21-1	TRBJ2-3	CAPHAAHGYGTDTQYF
-	TRBV6-6	TRBJ2-7	CASMAWMGLDLYEQYF
TRBD2	TRBV7-2	TRBJ2-7	CASSSPGGSGGTYEQYF
-	TRBV2	TRBJ1-5	CASSAGMRYSNQPQHF
-	TRBV11-1	TRBJ2-3	CASSLQGTQYF
-	TRBV24-1	TRBJ2-1	CATSDHPGGSSYNEQFF
-	TRBV5-8	TRBJ1-5	CASSFQYQPQHF
TRBD2	TRBV30	TRBJ2-7	CAWIRTSGGAYEQYF
-	TRBV4-3	TRBJ1-1	CASSQGGAEAFF
-	TRBV12-3/TRBV12-4	TRBJ2-5	CASSPPGETQYF
-	TRBV7-9	TRBJ1-1	CASSFFYSLAATTEAFF
TRBD2	TRBV4-2	TRBJ2-3	CASSQDWTSGYSTDTQYF
TRBD1	TRBV5-4	TRBJ2-5	CASSLGTEQETQYF
TRBD1	TRBV18	TRBJ2-7	CASSPGTGSTYEQYF
-	TRBV18	TRBJ1-5	CASSPDRSQPQHF
TRBD1	TRBV5-1	TRBJ2-2	CASSSGTAYTGELFF
-	TRBV7-2	TRBJ2-7	CASSYRGNPYEQYF
-	TRBV7-3	TRBJ1-2	CASSSMDSTGYGYTF